The present entry profiles one TCR beta chain with its context. Indicated treatment: roughly 18 received Ad26.COV2.S at low or high dose, single or two shots; 5 received placebo; per-sample allocation not given. Specimens were obtained on day 63 following the first vaccine or placebo injection. The sample originates from a study of Ad26.COV2.S vaccination and SARS-CoV-2 variants. Produced via immunoSEQ multiplex PCR; TCRdb's table is partial and in-frame only. Altogether 290,000 or so clones are present, 87% being singletons, with the ten largest covering around 3%. The sample was peripheral blood, taken in a trial of Ad26.COV2.S vaccine versus placebo. This TCR came from a person aged 18-65 years who received the Ad26.COV2.S COVID-19 vaccine or a placebo.

CDR3 nucleotide sequence: TGTGCCAGCAGCTTAGCCCCGGGGTTCTTGAAGACCCAGTACTTC. Translated: CASSLAPGFLKTQYF. The chain recombines TRBV7-2 with TRBJ2-5; possibly TRBD2 for D (5 bases). This CDR3 comprises 15 residues. Germline V gene sequence: CDR1 SGHTA, CDR2 FQGNSA. V lost 0 bases, J lost 6 bases, and 14 bases lay in between. Drawing the rest from reference TRBV7-2 and TRBJ2-5, the complete variable domain is GAGVSQSPSNKVTEKGKDVELRCDPISGHTALYWYRQSLGQGLEFLIYFQGNSAPDKSGLPSDRFSAERTGGSVSTLTIQRTQQEDSAVYLCASSLAPGFLKTQYFGPGTRLLVL.